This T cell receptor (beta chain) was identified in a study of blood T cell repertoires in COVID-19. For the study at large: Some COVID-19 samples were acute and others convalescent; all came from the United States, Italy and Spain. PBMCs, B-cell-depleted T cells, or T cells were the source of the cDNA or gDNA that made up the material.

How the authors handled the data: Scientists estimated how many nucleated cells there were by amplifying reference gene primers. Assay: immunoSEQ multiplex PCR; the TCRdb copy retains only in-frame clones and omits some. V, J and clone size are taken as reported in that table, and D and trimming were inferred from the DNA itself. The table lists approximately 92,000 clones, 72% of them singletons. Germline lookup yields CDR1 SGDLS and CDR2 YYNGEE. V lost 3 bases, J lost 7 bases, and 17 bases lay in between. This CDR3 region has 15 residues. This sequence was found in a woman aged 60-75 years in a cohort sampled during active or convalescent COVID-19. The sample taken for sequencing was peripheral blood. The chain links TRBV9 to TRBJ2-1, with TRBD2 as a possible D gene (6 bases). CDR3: CASSGSEGPWNEQFF. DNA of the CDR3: TGTGCCAGCAGCGGATCGGAGGGACCTTGGAATGAGCAGTTCTTC.